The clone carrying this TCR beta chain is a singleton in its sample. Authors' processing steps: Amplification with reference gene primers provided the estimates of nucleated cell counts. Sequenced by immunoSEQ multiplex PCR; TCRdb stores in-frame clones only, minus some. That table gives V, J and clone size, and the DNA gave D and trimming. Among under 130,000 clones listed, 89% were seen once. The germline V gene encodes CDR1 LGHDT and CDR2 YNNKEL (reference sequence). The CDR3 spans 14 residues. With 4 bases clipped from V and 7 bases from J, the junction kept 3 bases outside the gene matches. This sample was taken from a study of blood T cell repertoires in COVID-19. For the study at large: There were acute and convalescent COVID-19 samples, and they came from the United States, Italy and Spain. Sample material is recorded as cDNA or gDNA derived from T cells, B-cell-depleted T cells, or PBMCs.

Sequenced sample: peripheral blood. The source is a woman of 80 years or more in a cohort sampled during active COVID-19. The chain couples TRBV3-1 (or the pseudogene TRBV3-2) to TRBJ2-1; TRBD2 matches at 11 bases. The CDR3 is CASSLLAGVNEQFF. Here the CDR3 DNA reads TGTGCCAGCAGCCTACTAGCGGGGGTTAATGAGCAGTTCTTC.